The rows below give T cell receptor beta chains drawn from one sample of a study of CD8 T cells in ankylosing spondylitis. TCRdb recomputed calls from the 5' RACE reads with MiXCR, one row per CDR3 protein. The sample carries about 390,000 distinct CDR3 sequences, more than 20% recorded once. Sequencing was performed on blood, either unsorted or a sorted T cell fraction (not recorded which). The receptors come from a male donor with ankylosing spondylitis. The CDR3 runs from the conserved cysteine through the conserved F or W. The order of the fields is D gene, J gene, clone size, V gene, CDR3 protein, CDR3 DNA. The D gene is left open where the match is weak. Not every row has a clone size; where given, it reads once, few, many or a size class.

>TRBD2|TRBJ2-7|few|TRBV20-1
CSAPGLVWSSGEQYF
TGCAGTGCTCCGGGACTAGTTTGGAGCTCTGGCGAGCAGTACTTC
>-|TRBJ2-7|-|TRBV5-1
CASSLGLLGDEQYF
TGCGCCAGCAGCTTAGGACTTTTGGGGGACGAGCAGTACTTC
>-|TRBJ2-7|few|TRBV29-1
CSVAKGRTSTLGEQYF
TGCAGCGTTGCCAAAGGTAGGACGAGTACTCTGGGAGAGCAGTACTTC
>-|TRBJ2-7|-|TRBV6-7
CASPPVTYEQYF
TGTGCCAGCCCCCCAGTTACCTACGAGCAGTACTTC
>-|TRBJ2-2|few|TRBV7-8
CASSLSGTENTGELFF
TGTGCCAGCAGCTTATCAGGAACCGAGAACACCGGGGAGCTGTTTTTT
>-|TRBJ2-3|-|TRBV11-2
CASSLDEADTQYF
TGTGCCAGCAGCTTAGACGAAGCAGATACGCAGTATTTT
>TRBD1|TRBJ1-1|few|TRBV28
CASSSAGQAKTEAFF
TGTGCCAGCAGTTCGGCGGGACAGGCTAAAACTGAAGCTTTCTTT
>TRBD2|TRBJ2-1|few|TRBV2
CASRAGERNEQFF
TGTGCCAGCAGGGCGGGAGAAAGAAATGAGCAGTTCTTC
>-|TRBJ2-1|few|TRBV6-2/TRBV6-3
CASSYSVYEQFF
TGTGCCAGCAGTTACTCGGTCTATGAGCAGTTCTTC
>-|TRBJ2-1|few|TRBV20-1
CSARGGDEQFF
TGCAGTGCCAGAGGTGGGGATGAGCAGTTCTTC
>-|TRBJ2-5|few|TRBV7-2
CASSFYRVKETQYF
TGTGCCAGCAGCTTTTACAGGGTCAAAGAGACCCAGTACTTC
>-|TRBJ2-3|-|TRBV5-5
CASRRDTGTDTQYF
TGTGCCAGCAGGCGGGACACCGGCACAGATACGCAGTATTTT
>-|TRBJ2-3|few|TRBV19
CASTMGDTQYF
TGTGCCAGCACGATGGGGGATACGCAGTATTTT
>-|TRBJ1-6|-|TRBV7-9
CASSPAGDSPLHF
TGTGCCAGCAGCCCGGCAGGGGATTCACCCCTCCACTTT
>TRBD1|TRBJ1-2|few|TRBV27
CASSLHRDRGYGYTF
TGTGCCAGCAGTTTACACCGGGACAGGGGTTATGGCTACACCTTC
>TRBD2|TRBJ2-1|few|TRBV10-3
CAISTSGVSYNEQFF
TGTGCCATCAGTACTAGCGGGGTCTCCTACAATGAGCAGTTCTTC
>TRBD2|TRBJ2-5|-|TRBV20-1
CSARSASGQQETQYF
TGCAGTGCTAGATCTGCTAGCGGGCAACAAGAGACCCAGTACTTC
>-|TRBJ2-5|-|TRBV7-6
CASSPMGSVVEETQYF
TGTGCCAGCAGCCCCATGGGGAGCGTGGTTGAAGAGACCCAGTACTTC
>TRBD2|TRBJ2-1|-|TRBV6-2/TRBV6-3
CASSYYRGRPSYNEQFF
TGTGCCAGCAGTTATTACCGCGGGAGACCCTCCTACAATGAGCAGTTCTTC
>TRBD1|TRBJ2-5|-|TRBV24-1
CATSDGRTPGGTQYF
TGTGCCACCAGTGATGGTCGGACGCCAGGGGGGACCCAGTACTTC
>TRBD1|TRBJ2-7|-|TRBV12-3/TRBV12-4
CASSPEGQADRKQYF
TGTGCCAGCAGCCCCGAAGGACAGGCCGACCGAAAGCAGTACTTC
>TRBD2|TRBJ2-7|few|TRBV28
CASGLAEIHEQYF
TGTGCCAGTGGACTAGCCGAAATCCACGAGCAGTACTTC
>-|TRBJ2-3|-|TRBV4-1
CASSQGQSTDTQYF
TGCGCCAGCAGCCAAGGTCAGAGCACAGATACGCAGTATTTT
>-|TRBJ2-3|-|TRBV10-1
CASWGIGTSLDTQYF
TGCGCCAGCTGGGGCATCGGCACCAGCCTGGATACGCAGTATTTT
>-|TRBJ2-3|few|TRBV28
CASSLAGRFTLTQYF
TGTGCCAGCAGTTTAGCGGGGCGGTTCACCTTGACGCAGTATTTT
>-|TRBJ1-1|-|TRBV5-6
CASSWYRYTEAFF
TGTGCCAGCAGCTGGTACCGTTACACTGAAGCTTTCTTT
>-|TRBJ2-1|many|TRBV29-1
CSVEDRGLSKTFSYNEQFF
TGCAGCGTTGAAGATAGAGGACTATCAAAGACCTTCTCCTACAATGAGCAGTTCTTC
>TRBD1|TRBJ1-5|few|TRBV4-1
CASSHSGQNNQPQHF
TGCGCCAGCAGCCACTCGGGACAGAACAATCAGCCCCAGCATTTT
>-|TRBJ1-1|few|TRBV4-2
CASSLTTGTGEAFF
TGTGCCAGCAGCCTTACAACAGGGACGGGTGAAGCTTTCTTT
>TRBD1|TRBJ1-4|many|TRBV20-1
CSARPARQGSTNEKLFF
TGCAGTGCTAGACCAGCCAGACAGGGGTCAACTAATGAAAAACTGTTTTTT
>-|TRBJ2-3|few|TRBV20-1
CSANPRSTDTQYF
TGCAGTGCCAACCCCAGGAGCACAGATACGCAGTATTTT
>TRBD2|TRBJ2-2|few|TRBV4-3
CASSPLLAETGGELFF
TGCGCCAGCAGCCCTTTACTAGCGGAGACGGGCGGGGAGCTGTTTTTT
>TRBD2|TRBJ2-3|-|TRBV11-2
CASSSYPAGLAGTAGTQYF
TGTGCCAGCAGCTCTTACCCAGCAGGACTAGCGGGAACTGCAGGCACGCAGTATTTT
>TRBD1|TRBJ1-1|many|TRBV29-1
CSVAGQGRSEAFF
TGCAGCGTTGCCGGACAGGGTCGGTCGGAAGCTTTCTTT
>-|TRBJ2-3|-|TRBV5-6
CASSLYGRMGPDTQYF
TGTGCCAGCAGCTTGTATGGGAGGATGGGTCCAGATACGCAGTATTTT
>-|TRBJ2-7|-|TRBV11-2
CASSLDPEREQYF
TGTGCCAGCAGCTTAGATCCCGAACGGGAGCAGTACTTC
>-|TRBJ1-3|many|TRBV6-5
CASSSGRGGNTIYF
TGTGCCAGCAGTTCCGGCCGAGGTGGAAACACCATATATTTT
>-|TRBJ2-3|-|TRBV20-1
CSARVSPKSTDTQYF
TGCAGTGCTAGAGTTTCGCCGAAAAGCACAGATACGCAGTATTTT
>TRBD2|TRBJ2-1|-|TRBV9
CASGTRTSSYNEQFF
TGTGCCAGCGGTACGCGGACTAGTTCCTACAATGAGCAGTTCTTC
>-|TRBJ2-7|few|TRBV28
CASSTTDRPKQYF
TGTGCCAGCAGTACCACCGATCGACCGAAGCAGTACTTC
>-|TRBJ1-4|-|TRBV29-1
CSAQQRATNEKLFF
TGCAGCGCCCAACAGAGAGCAACTAATGAAAAACTGTTTTTT
>TRBD1|TRBJ1-1|-|TRBV29-1
CSVDVRGQNTEAFF
TGCAGCGTTGATGTAAGGGGGCAGAACACTGAAGCTTTCTTT
>TRBD2|TRBJ2-1|-|TRBV20-1
CSAGGLAGENHNEQFF
TGCAGTGCTGGCGGACTAGCGGGAGAAAACCACAATGAGCAGTTCTTC
>-|TRBJ2-6|-|TRBV19
CASSILGSGANVLTF
TGTGCCAGTAGTATCTTGGGCTCTGGGGCCAACGTCCTGACTTTC
>TRBD2|TRBJ2-1|-|TRBV3-1
CASSHWTSGRAGYNEQFF
TGTGCCAGCAGCCACTGGACTAGCGGGAGGGCCGGCTACAATGAGCAGTTCTTC
>-|TRBJ2-1|few|TRBV11-2
CASSPEGDSLRGYDEQFF
TGTGCCAGCAGCCCGGAGGGGGACTCGTTACGAGGCTACGATGAGCAGTTCTTC
>TRBD2|TRBJ2-7|-|TRBV28
CASSPRGEAAYEQYF
TGTGCCAGCAGTCCCCGGGGGGAGGCTGCCTACGAGCAGTACTTC
>-|TRBJ1-3|few|TRBV12-3/TRBV12-4
CASSFWRSSGNTIYF
TGTGCCAGCAGTTTTTGGCGGAGCTCTGGAAACACCATATATTTT
>TRBD2|TRBJ2-1|-|TRBV20-1
CSAPTSGSDEQFF
TGCAGTGCCCCGACTAGCGGGAGTGATGAGCAGTTCTTC
>-|TRBJ1-1|-|TRBV18
CASSPFGVEIEAFF
TGTGCCAGCTCACCATTTGGGGTAGAAATTGAAGCTTTCTTT
>TRBD2|TRBJ2-5|few|TRBV5-1
CASSLTTSGRGVGETQYF
TGCGCCAGCAGCTTGACGACTAGCGGGAGGGGTGTTGGAGAGACCCAGTACTTC
>TRBD1|TRBJ2-3|-|TRBV7-9
CASSPNDRVGTDTQYF
TGTGCCAGCAGCCCTAATGACAGGGTTGGCACAGATACGCAGTATTTT
>TRBD1|TRBJ2-6|-|TRBV28
CASSETGVGANVLTF
TGTGCCAGCAGCGAGACAGGGGTTGGGGCCAACGTCCTGACTTTC
>-|TRBJ1-1|many|TRBV20-1
CSARVPGLITEAFF
TGCAGTGCTAGAGTCCCGGGGTTGATTACTGAAGCTTTCTTT